This is a list of T cell receptor beta chains from one sample in a study of blood T cell repertoires in COVID-19. Sequencing was performed with immunoSEQ multiplex PCR; in TCRdb, only in-frame clones are kept and a portion is missing. The table records 55,000 to 70,000 clones, more than 75% of them present only once. The sequencing sample was made of peripheral blood. Receptors originate from a man aged 60 to 75 with active or convalescent COVID-19. The CDR3 runs from the conserved cysteine through the conserved F or W. The order of the fields is J gene, D gene, V gene, clone size, CDR3 DNA, CDR3 protein. The D gene is left open where the match is weak. Some rows mark clone size as missing; the rest say once, few, many or name a class of expanded clone.

TRBJ2-7 - TRBV7-3 medium-sized TGTGCCAGCAGCTTAAACGGAGCAAACGAGCAGTACTTC CASSLNGANEQYF
TRBJ1-1 - TRBV24-1 - TGTGCCACCAGCGCCAAGGGGGGGGGAACTGAAGCTTTCTTT CATSAKGGGTEAFF
TRBJ2-2 TRBD1 TRBV28 few TGTGCCAGCAGTTATGGGACCGGGACAGGGAACACCGGGGAGCTGTTTTTT CASSYGTGTGNTGELFF
TRBJ2-5 TRBD2 TRBV6-5 - TGTGCCAGCAGCAGTAGCGGGGCCTGGGAGACCCAGTACTTC CASSSSGAWETQYF
TRBJ2-2 - TRBV4-2 - TGTGCCAGCAGCCAAGACCTTTTAAGGGGGTCCACCGGGGAGCTGTTTTTT CASSQDLLRGSTGELFF
TRBJ1-1 - TRBV5-1 - TGCGCCAGCAGGACAGACAGTCTGAACACTGAAGCTTTCTTT CASRTDSLNTEAFF
TRBJ1-6 - TRBV6-5 - TGTGCCAGCAGTCATCACAGGGATGGGAATTCACCCCTCCACTTT CASSHHRDGNSPLHF
TRBJ1-5 - TRBV5-6 - TGTGCCAGCAGCTTGTGGGGGCGTGTGACAGACCAGAATCAGCCCCAGCATTTT CASSLWGRVTDQNQPQHF
TRBJ1-1 - TRBV5-5 - TGTGCCAGCAGCGCGGGACTCCTGAACACTGAAGCTTTCTTT CASSAGLLNTEAFF
TRBJ2-2 - TRBV18 - TGTGCCAGCTCACCAATGTCACATGCGAACACCGGGGAGCTGTTTTTT CASSPMSHANTGELFF
TRBJ2-2 TRBD1 TRBV19 medium-sized TGTGCCAGTAAGGACCGGGACAGGGGGCCTACCGGGGAGCTGTTTTTT CASKDRDRGPTGELFF
TRBJ2-3 TRBD1 TRBV2 - TGTGCCAGCACAAGACAGGGGAACACAGATACGCAGTATTTT CASTRQGNTDTQYF
TRBJ2-7 TRBD1 TRBV2 - TGTGCCAGCAGTAAGACAGGGGGCGGCTCCTACGAGCAGTACTTC CASSKTGGGSYEQYF
TRBJ2-3 - TRBV7-2 once TGTGCCAGCAGCTTACAGGGTGCAGATACGCAGTATTTT CASSLQGADTQYF
TRBJ1-3 TRBD1 TRBV7-8 - TGTGCCAGCAGCGCTCAGACAGGGTCTGGAAACACCATATATTTT CASSAQTGSGNTIYF
TRBJ1-6 - TRBV6-5 - TGTGCCAGCAGTTATCAGGGGAATTCACCCCTCCACTTT CASSYQGNSPLHF
TRBJ1-5 - TRBV15 few TGTGCCACCAGCAGAGTTTCCAGGGATCAGCCCCAGCATTTT CATSRVSRDQPQHF
TRBJ2-2 TRBD2 TRBV6-2/TRBV6-3 - TGTGCCAGCAGTTCCCCTCCGGGACTAGCGGGGGGTACCGGGGAGCTGTTTTTT CASSSPPGLAGGTGELFF
TRBJ2-3 TRBD2 TRBV7-3 - TGTGCCAGCAGTTACCAGACTAGCGGAGATACGCAGTATTTT CASSYQTSGDTQYF
TRBJ2-7 TRBD2 TRBV10-1 - TGCGCCAGCAGTGAAACTAGCGGGACCTACGAGCAGTACTTC CASSETSGTYEQYF
TRBJ2-1 - TRBV11-2 - TGTGCCAGCAGCTCTGCCCCCGGGGATCGTGAGCAGTTCTTC CASSSAPGDREQFF
TRBJ2-7 TRBD1 TRBV5-1 once TGCGCCAGCAGCTTGGGGGGACAGTTTCCGTACGAGCAGTACTTC CASSLGGQFPYEQYF
TRBJ1-1 TRBD1 TRBV19 - TGTGCCAGTACCAACGGACAGGTAACTGAAGCTTTCTTT CASTNGQVTEAFF
TRBJ2-7 TRBD2 TRBV10-3 once TGTGCCATCAGTGAGTCCCGCGGTAGCGGGGATTCCTACGAGCAGTACTTC CAISESRGSGDSYEQYF
TRBJ1-5 - TRBV5-6 - TGTGCCAGCAGCTACCGGGGGGGTGTGGGCAATCAGCCCCAGCATTTT CASSYRGGVGNQPQHF
TRBJ1-1 TRBD1 TRBV19 - TGTGCCAGTAGGGGACAGGGTTCGTACACTGAAGCTTTCTTT CASRGQGSYTEAFF
TRBJ2-1 - TRBV7-3 - TGTGCCAGCAGCTCACAAGCGGGTGTCTCCTACAATGAGCAGTTCTTC CASSSQAGVSYNEQFF
TRBJ1-2 - TRBV28 - TGTGCCAGCAGTCCAGGATCCTATGGCTACACCTTC CASSPGSYGYTF
TRBJ1-2 - TRBV20-1 few TGCAGTGCCTGGCGGAACTATGGCTACACCTTC CSAWRNYGYTF
TRBJ2-5 TRBD2 TRBV9 - TGTGCCAGCAGCCCCGGGGTAGCGGGAGAGACCCAGTACTTC CASSPGVAGETQYF
TRBJ1-1 - TRBV6-2/TRBV6-3 - TGTGCCAGCAGTGCCGACAGTTACACTGAAGCTTTCTTT CASSADSYTEAFF
TRBJ2-4 - TRBV28 - TGTGCCAGCAGCCCAACTACGACGTTAGCCAAAAACATTCAGTACTTC CASSPTTTLAKNIQYF
TRBJ2-1 - TRBV18 - TGTGCCAGCTCACCAGGCGGGACGGCTAATGAGCAGTTCTTC CASSPGGTANEQFF
TRBJ1-6 - TRBV5-1 - TGCGCCAGCAGCCCAGATAATTCACCCCTCCACTTT CASSPDNSPLHF
TRBJ2-1 - TRBV9 - TGTGCCAGCAGCGTCCAGGGTATGCCTTACAATGAGCAGTTCTTC CASSVQGMPYNEQFF
TRBJ2-1 TRBD2 TRBV2 - TGTGCCAACCAATTTGGGGCGGGAGTTCTTAATGAGCAGTTCTTC CANQFGAGVLNEQFF
TRBJ2-7 TRBD1 TRBV24-1 - TGTGCCACCAGTGAGGGGACAGGAGTAGGCGAGCAGTACTTC CATSEGTGVGEQYF
TRBJ2-3 - TRBV6-5 - TGTGCCAGCAGTTTCGTCGGGTCGAGCACAGATACGCAGTATTTT CASSFVGSSTDTQYF
TRBJ1-1 - TRBV6-1 few TGTGCCAGCAGTGAGAGGGTTCCTTTCTTT CASSERVPFF
TRBJ1-5 TRBD1 TRBV2 - TGTGCCAGCACTGGGACAGGGGCACAATCTCAGCCCCAGCATTTT CASTGTGAQSQPQHF
TRBJ2-1 TRBD2 TRBV5-1 - TGCGCCAGCAGCTTGGAGGGGCGGGAGAGTAATGAGCAGTTCTTC CASSLEGRESNEQFF
TRBJ2-3 TRBD2 TRBV10-3 medium-sized TGTGCCATCACAAGTACAGCGGGGGAAGGGGATACGCAGTATTTT CAITSTAGEGDTQYF
TRBJ2-1 - TRBV27 - TGTGCCAGCAGACTACCAACATGGGGGGTGAGTGAGCAGTTCTTC CASRLPTWGVSEQFF
TRBJ1-1 TRBD1 TRBV27 once TGTGCCAGCAGTCGGACAGGGGGAAAGGAGAGCACTGAAGCTTTCTTT CASSRTGGKESTEAFF
TRBJ1-1 - TRBV5-1 - TGCGCCAGCAGCCCCGGCCGGACAACGGACACTGAAGCTTTCTTT CASSPGRTTDTEAFF
TRBJ2-1 TRBD2 TRBV27 - TGTGCCAGCAGTTCTCGGGACGGGAGGAACGACAATGAGCAGTTCTTC CASSSRDGRNDNEQFF
TRBJ1-1 TRBD1 TRBV28 - TGTGCCAGCAGGGGATCCAGGGGGTCTAGCGCTGAAGCTTTCTTT CASRGSRGSSAEAFF
TRBJ1-1 TRBD1 TRBV25-1 - TGTGCCAGCGGACAGGGACTAAACACTGAAGCTTTCTTT CASGQGLNTEAFF
TRBJ1-3 - TRBV6-5 - TGTGCCAGCAGAGTATCAGGGGCAGGAGGAAACACCATATATTTT CASRVSGAGGNTIYF
TRBJ2-3 TRBD2 TRBV5-1 once TGCGCCAGCAGGACTAGCGGGAGTGGCACAGATACGCAGTATTTT CASRTSGSGTDTQYF
TRBJ2-3 TRBD1 TRBV7-9 - TGTGCCAGCAGCCTTACCGCTCCGACAGGGCTAGATACGCAGTATTTT CASSLTAPTGLDTQYF